This T cell receptor beta chain was profiled in a study of OX40 agonist ivuxolimab in advanced cancers. Looking at the study overall: Dose-escalation patients suffered from hepatocellular carcinoma, melanoma, renal cell or head and neck cancer. Broader study findings: CD8+ T cells (on average) carried more expanded clones than CD4+ T cells. At 0.1 to 3.0 mg/kg, clonal expansion of CD4+ and CD8+ blood T cells had occurred by week 6.

Blood draws occurred at baseline, cycle 4 day 1, and cycle 7 day 1. Judged by abundance, this clone is medium-sized. Its specificity is not known. Germline V gene lookup returns CDR1 SGHTA and CDR2 FQGTGA. J gave up 7 bases and V 1 base, and 13 bases lay outside the gene matches. The CDR3 loop spans 16 amino acids. Profiling relied on immunoSEQ multiplex PCR, and the TCRdb table lists in-frame clones only, not all of them. The sample comprises about 51,000 clones, 60% to 80% of which are singletons, and approximately 2% rests with the top ten. The sequencing used CD4+ or CD8+ T cells sorted from blood, collected in a trial of the OX40 agonist ivuxolimab. The chain combines TRBV7-3 with TRBJ2-7, with 7 nucleotides matching TRBD2. This TCR was recovered from an adult with an advanced solid tumor such as melanoma, head and neck, liver or kidney cancer. CDR3 in DNA: TGTGCCAGCAGCTTAAACCCCACGGCGGGAGTTGGTGAGCAGTACTTC. It is translated as CASSLNPTAGVGEQYF.